The clone carrying this TCR beta chain was seen a handful of times. The CDR3 has 16 amino acids. Germline CDR1 MGHRA, CDR2 YSYEKL. The germline V and J ends were trimmed by 2 bases and 3 bases, with 13 bases remaining between them. This sample is drawn from a study of shared clonotypes between healthy human individuals. Assay: immunoSEQ multiplex PCR; the TCRdb copy retains only in-frame clones and omits some. Of over a million clones listed, about 80% were seen once; the top ten hold roughly 1.4%. The chain links TRBV4-1 to TRBJ1-4; D perhaps matches TRBD1 (5 bases). This clonotype was sampled from a man younger than 30 in good health. Source material: memory CD4+ T cells sorted from blood. Noted subset: CD45RA-negative fraction. CDR3 in DNA: TGCGCCAGCAGCCAATTGGGGACCCTACCTAATGAAAAACTGTTTTTT. Amino acid sequence: CASSQLGTLPNEKLFF.